The T cell receptor beta chain under discussion was sequenced for a study of blood T cell repertoires in COVID-19. Study at large: Specimens from acute and convalescent COVID-19 originated in the United States, Italy and Spain. Sources were T cells, B-cell-depleted T cells, or PBMCs; the material itself was cDNA or gDNA.

The repertoire was sequenced with immunoSEQ multiplex PCR; TCRdb's copy has only in-frame clones and lacks some. This table holds approximately 280,000 clones, 89% found once. Trimming removed 2 bases from V and 1 base from J, with 11 bases in between. The CDR3 has 15 amino acids. Looked up from germline, CDR1 is SEHNR and CDR2 is FQNEAQ (reference sequence). J is TRBJ1-2 and V is TRBV7-9; D gene unclear. The receptor was isolated from a man between 50 and 59 years old with acute or convalescent COVID-19. The specimen was peripheral blood. This CDR3 reads CASSLSSRFNYGYTF. The CDR3 coding sequence is TGTGCCAGCAGCTTAAGTTCGCGCTTTAACTATGGCTACACCTTC.